Sequencing of this T cell receptor beta chain was carried out in a study of T cell responses to AZD1222 COVID-19 vaccine. Study-wide background: Analyses pooled second doses at about 4 or about 12 weeks.

Whole-study results and caveats: Unmutated regions of variants are reportedly targeted by nearly half of spike-specific TCRs. Donors skewed white British and female; clonal diversity was possibly underestimated. Seropositive at baseline were only a handful of AZD1222 recipients.

Worth noting for this clone: Antigen unknown.

The CDR3 consists of 17 residues. V lost 2 bases and J 0 bases, leaving 14 bases between the germline ends. Germline V CDR1 and CDR2: MNHNS, SASEGT. TCRdb's table, derived via immunoSEQ multiplex PCR, lists solely in-frame clones and lacks some. The repertoire holds 100,000 to 120,000 clones, with roughly 85% as singletons. This TCR was sampled from an adult in good health. The rearrangement links TRBV6-1 to TRBJ1-3; no clear D. The sample here was peripheral blood, taken on day 0 of AZD1222 vaccination. The CDR3 loop is CASSESGRKGSGNTIYF. In DNA form, the CDR3 reads TGTGCCAGCAGTGAATCCGGCAGAAAGGGCTCTGGAAACACCATATATTTT.